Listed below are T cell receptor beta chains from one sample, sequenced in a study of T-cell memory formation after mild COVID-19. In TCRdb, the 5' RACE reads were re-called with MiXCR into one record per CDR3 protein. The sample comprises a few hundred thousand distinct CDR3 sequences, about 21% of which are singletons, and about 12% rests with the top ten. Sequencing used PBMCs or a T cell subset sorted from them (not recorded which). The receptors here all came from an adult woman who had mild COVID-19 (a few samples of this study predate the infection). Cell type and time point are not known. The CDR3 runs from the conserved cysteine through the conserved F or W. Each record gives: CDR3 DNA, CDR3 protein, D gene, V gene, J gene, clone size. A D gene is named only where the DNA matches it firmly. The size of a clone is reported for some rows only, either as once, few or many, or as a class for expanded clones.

cdr3_nt: TGCAGTGCTGAATCGGACAGGTGGAGGGTTGATGAGACCCAGTACTTC; cdr3_aa: CSAESDRWRVDETQYF; d_call: .; v_call: TRBV20-1; j_call: TRBJ2-5; clone_size: .
cdr3_nt: TGTGCCAGCAGTTTCACGGATACCCAGCCCCAGCATTTT; cdr3_aa: CASSFTDTQPQHF; d_call: .; v_call: TRBV12-3/TRBV12-4; j_call: TRBJ1-5; clone_size: .
cdr3_nt: TGCGCCAGCAGCCCCAGACAGGGGCAGGACTATGGCTACACCTTC; cdr3_aa: CASSPRQGQDYGYTF; d_call: TRBD1; v_call: TRBV5-1; j_call: TRBJ1-2; clone_size: .
cdr3_nt: TGCAGTGCTAGGGGGAACTCTCGGGATACGCAGTATTTT; cdr3_aa: CSARGNSRDTQYF; d_call: .; v_call: TRBV20-1; j_call: TRBJ2-3; clone_size: .
cdr3_nt: TGTGCCAGCACTAAAACGGGGTATGGCATGAACACTGAAGCTTTCTTT; cdr3_aa: CASTKTGYGMNTEAFF; d_call: .; v_call: TRBV6-5; j_call: TRBJ1-1; clone_size: .
cdr3_nt: TGTGCCAGCAGCTCCCAGCCCGGGGGTAGCACAGATACGCAGTATTTT; cdr3_aa: CASSSQPGGSTDTQYF; d_call: .; v_call: TRBV7-3; j_call: TRBJ2-3; clone_size: few
cdr3_nt: TGCGCCAGCAGCCCCGGGACTCGCTATGGCTACACCTTC; cdr3_aa: CASSPGTRYGYTF; d_call: .; v_call: TRBV5-1; j_call: TRBJ1-2; clone_size: .
cdr3_nt: TGTGCCAGCAGTCTCCGGACTAGCGGTGGAGAGCAGTACTTC; cdr3_aa: CASSLRTSGGEQYF; d_call: TRBD2; v_call: TRBV2; j_call: TRBJ2-7; clone_size: .
cdr3_nt: TGCGCCAGCAGCCAAGACCCCGGGTGGGTAGCGCCTGGGTACGAGCAGTACTTC; cdr3_aa: CASSQDPGWVAPGYEQYF; d_call: .; v_call: TRBV4-3; j_call: TRBJ2-7; clone_size: .
cdr3_nt: TGCAGCGCTAGAGATATTGGTGAGGGACCCTACAATGAGCAGTTCTTC; cdr3_aa: CSARDIGEGPYNEQFF; d_call: .; v_call: TRBV20-1; j_call: TRBJ2-1; clone_size: .
cdr3_nt: TGTGCCAGCAGCCCGCAGGCCCGTAGCACAGATACGCAGTATTTT; cdr3_aa: CASSPQARSTDTQYF; d_call: .; v_call: TRBV7-2; j_call: TRBJ2-3; clone_size: many
cdr3_nt: TGCGCCAGCAGCTTGGCCGGACACCCTCCAGGGTACAATGAGCAGTTCTTC; cdr3_aa: CASSLAGHPPGYNEQFF; d_call: .; v_call: TRBV5-1; j_call: TRBJ2-1; clone_size: .
cdr3_nt: TGTGCCAGCAGCTTGGACTGGGGAAACAATGAGCAGTTCTTC; cdr3_aa: CASSLDWGNNEQFF; d_call: .; v_call: TRBV5-4; j_call: TRBJ2-1; clone_size: .
cdr3_nt: TGTGCCAGCAGCTTAGCACGGCGGGAGTGGGAGACCCAGTACTTC; cdr3_aa: CASSLARREWETQYF; d_call: TRBD2; v_call: TRBV7-2; j_call: TRBJ2-5; clone_size: .